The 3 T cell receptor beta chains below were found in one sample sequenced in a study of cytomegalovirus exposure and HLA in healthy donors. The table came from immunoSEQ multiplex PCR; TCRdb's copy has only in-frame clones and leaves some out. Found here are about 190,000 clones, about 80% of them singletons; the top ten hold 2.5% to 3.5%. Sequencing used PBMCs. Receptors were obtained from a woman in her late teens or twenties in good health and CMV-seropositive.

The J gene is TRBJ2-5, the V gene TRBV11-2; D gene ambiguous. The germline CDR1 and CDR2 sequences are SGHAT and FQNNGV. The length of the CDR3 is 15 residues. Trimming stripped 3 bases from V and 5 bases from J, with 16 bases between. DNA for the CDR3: TGTGCCAGCAGCTTGAATCTGCGTTGGTTGGAGACCCAGTACTTC. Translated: CASSLNLRWLETQYF.

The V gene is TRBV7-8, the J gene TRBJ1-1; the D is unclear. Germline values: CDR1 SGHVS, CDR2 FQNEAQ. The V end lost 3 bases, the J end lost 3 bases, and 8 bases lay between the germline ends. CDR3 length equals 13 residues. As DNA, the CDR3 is TGTGCCAGCAGCTTCGGGAGCTACACTGAAGCTTTCTTT. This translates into CASSFGSYTEAFF.

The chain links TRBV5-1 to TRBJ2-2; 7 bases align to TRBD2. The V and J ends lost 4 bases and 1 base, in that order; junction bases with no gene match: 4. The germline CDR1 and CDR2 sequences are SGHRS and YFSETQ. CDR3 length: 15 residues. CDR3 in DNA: TGCGCCAGCAGCGCCAGGGAGGGGAACACCGGGGAGCTGTTTTTT. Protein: CASSAREGNTGELFF.